Below, 28 T cell receptor beta chains from the same sample are listed, as sequenced in a study of blood T cell repertoires in COVID-19. Clones were read by immunoSEQ multiplex PCR, and TCRdb kept only the in-frame ones, dropping some. The sample holds tens of thousands of clones; about four fifths are singletons and the top ten take 21%. What was sequenced was peripheral blood. Source of these receptors: a man between 65 and 85 years old with acute or convalescent COVID-19.

The chain couples TRBV29-1 to TRBJ2-1; D possibly corresponds to TRBD1 (7 bases). The V end lost 6 bases, the J end lost 5 bases, and 23 bases lay between the germline ends. The CDR3 has 16 amino acids. CDR1 and CDR2 from the germline V gene are SQVTM and ANQGSEA. The DNA for the CDR3 is TGCAGCGTCCAGGGGGGCCCAACCTTCCTTGACAATGAGCAGTTCTTC. As protein: CSVQGGPTFLDNEQFF.

The chain links TRBV20-1 to TRBJ1-1; D is uncertain. Germline assignment: CDR1 DFQATT and CDR2 SNEGSKA (reference sequence). CDR3 size: 11 residues. The CDR3 spells CLGLRNTEAFF. CDR3 nucleotide sequence: TGCCTCGGACTCAGGAACACTGAAGCTTTCTTT.

This clone was recorded once. V is TRBV2 and J is TRBJ2-5, with TRBD2 identical over 15 bases. The CDR3 extends over 16 amino acids. Trimming cost V 4 bases and J 4 bases; bases outside gene matches: 4. The germline V gene encodes CDR1 SNHLY and CDR2 FYNNEI. CDR3 residues: CASSGTSGRAGETQYF. The DNA for the CDR3 is TGTGCCAGCAGTGGGACTAGCGGGAGGGCCGGAGAGACCCAGTACTTC.

The CDR3 DNA follows: TGTGCCAGCAGTCGCGCTCAGGTTATGGCTAATGAAAAACTGTTTTTT. Its protein product is CASSRAQVMANEKLFF. The chain carries TRBV7-8 and TRBJ1-4; D is unresolved. The CDR3 is made up of 16 amino acids. V shed 6 bases and J shed 3 bases, with 17 bases lying between them. From germline, CDR1 is SGHVS and CDR2 FQNEAQ. The whole variable domain, remainder taken from reference TRBV7-8 and TRBJ1-4, is GAGVSQSPRYKVAKRGQDVALRCDPISGHVSLFWYQQALGQGPEFLTYFQNEAQLDKSGLPSDRFFAERPEGSVSTLKIQRTQQEDSAVYLCASSRAQVMANEKLFFGSGTQLSVL.

This clone was seen a single time. CDR3 protein: CASSLDRETEAFF. In DNA form, the CDR3 reads TGTGCCAGCAGCTTAGACCGGGAGACTGAAGCTTTCTTT. The chain recombines TRBV7-9 with TRBJ1-1; no definite D call. Trimming stripped 1 base from V and 5 bases from J, with 8 bases between. CDR3 size: 13 residues. Per the germline V gene, CDR1 is SEHNR and CDR2 is FQNEAQ (reference sequence).

In regard to this clone: Other DNA sequences within the sample encode an identical CDR3. J is TRBJ1-5 and V is TRBV28; D unresolved. With 3 bases removed from V and 6 bases from J, the gap between germline ends came to 3 bases. CDR3 length: 11 amino acids. The germline V gene has CDR1 MDHEN and CDR2 SYDVKM. DNA of the CDR3: TGTGCCAGCAGTTTCTCTCAGCCCCAGCATTTT. Translating it yields CASSFSQPQHF.

This rearrangement joins TRBV5-1 to TRBJ1-1; D not resolved. CDR1 is SGHRS, CDR2 YFSETQ, per germline. Trimming cost V 3 bases and J 4 bases, with 10 bases left between them. The CDR3 runs to 13 residues. CDR3 sequence: CASSSRLSTEAFF. The DNA for the CDR3 is TGCGCCAGCAGCTCGCGGTTGAGCACTGAAGCTTTCTTT.

The chain carries TRBV19 and TRBJ1-5; D may be TRBD1 (5 bases). The length of the CDR3 is 16 residues. Germline loops: CDR1 LNHDA, CDR2 SQIVND (reference sequence). Trimming took 7 bases from V and 1 from J, leaving 17 bases between them. CDR3 residues: CASTDGHSYSNQPQHF. The CDR3 nucleotides are TGTGCCAGTACCGACGGACATTCGTACAGCAATCAGCCCCAGCATTTT.

The chain carries TRBV9 and TRBJ2-3; TRBD2 matches at 7 bases. V gave up 7 bases and J gave up 2 bases; unmatched junction bases: 19. The CDR3 runs 18 residues. Germline assignment: CDR1 SGDLS and CDR2 YYNGEE. CDR3 loop: CASGDPLSGRESTDTQYF. The CDR3 region has the DNA TGTGCCAGCGGGGACCCCCTTTCGGGGCGGGAGTCCACAGATACGCAGTATTTT.

The V and J genes are TRBV18 and TRBJ2-3, with 13 positions matching TRBD2. The CDR3 is 16 residues long. The germline CDR1 and CDR2 sequences are KGHSH and LQKENI. J gave up 5 bases and V 4 bases, and 6 bases lay outside the gene matches. The CDR3 nucleotides are TGTGCCAGCTCACAAGGACTAGCGGGAGACGTAGATACGCAGTATTTT. Translated, it gives CASSQGLAGDVDTQYF.

This clone was detected once. The gene calls are TRBV4-1 and TRBJ2-7, with TRBD1 matching over 9 bases. Trimming removed 1 base from V and 3 bases from J; junction bases left unmatched: 4. This CDR3 region has 15 residues. Germline V gives CDR1 MGHRA, CDR2 YSYEKL. CDR3 coding DNA: TGCGCCAGCAGCCAAGGTACAGGGGGCCACTACGAGCAGTACTTC. As protein: CASSQGTGGHYEQYF.

This clone was counted a few times. The chain carries TRBV20-1 and TRBJ1-1; D not resolved. The CDR3 runs 11 residues. V was pared by 1 base and J by 6 bases, with 6 bases between. Germline V gives CDR1 DFQATT, CDR2 SNEGSKA (reference sequence). The CDR3 protein is CSARAEAEAFF. CDR3 in DNA: TGCAGTGCTAGAGCGGAGGCTGAAGCTTTCTTT.

This clone is a singleton in its sample. The junction shows a germline mismatch at one end, possibly a read error. The chain employs TRBV7-2 and TRBJ2-2; D is uncertain. This CDR3 region has 13 residues. CDR1 is SGHTA, CDR2 FQGNSA, per germline. The CDR3 nucleotides read TGTGCCAACAGCTTCGAACTGAGCGGGGAGCTGTTTTTT. Its protein product is CANSFELSGELFF.

This chain links TRBV5-1 with TRBJ2-1; D not certain. The CDR3 is 12 residues long. With 0 bases removed from V and 6 bases from J, the gap between germline ends came to 4 bases. Per the germline V gene, CDR1 is SGHRS and CDR2 is YFSETQ. The CDR3 loop is CASSLDINEQFF. For the CDR3, the DNA is TGCGCCAGCAGCTTGGATATCAATGAGCAGTTCTTC.

The J gene is TRBJ2-2, the V gene TRBV28; TRBD1 matches 10 bases. Germline V gene data show CDR1 as MDHEN and CDR2 as SYDVKM. The trim removed 5 bases at V and 8 bases at J, leaving 14 bases unmatched. The CDR3 consists of 17 residues. CDR3 amino acids: CASSGAPGTGEKGELFF. CDR3 in DNA: TGTGCCAGCAGTGGGGCTCCCGGGACAGGGGAGAAAGGGGAGCTGTTTTTT.

The chain has TRBV27 and TRBJ2-7; TRBD2 agrees at 11 bases. V trimming: 6 bases; J trimming: 4 bases; junction bases outside the gene matches: 5. This CDR3 region has 14 residues. CDR1 is MNHEY, CDR2 SMNVEV, per germline (reference sequence). The CDR3 nucleotides read TGTGCCAGCAGCCCAACTAGCGGGAGTTACGAGCAGTACTTC. Translating it yields CASSPTSGSYEQYF.

In its sample, this clone was seen a few times. This rearrangement joins TRBV19 to TRBJ1-5; the D gene is possibly TRBD1 (6 bases). The CDR3 has 16 residues. V lost 7 bases and J 2 bases, leaving 18 bases between the germline ends. Germline CDR1 and CDR2: LNHDA and SQIVND (reference sequence). The CDR3 reads CASTTPGAGGNQPQHF. The CDR3 region has the DNA TGTGCCAGTACCACCCCCGGGGCAGGGGGCAATCAGCCCCAGCATTTT.

The gene calls are TRBV9 and TRBJ1-1; D call uncertain. Germline V gene data show CDR1 as SGDLS and CDR2 as YYNGEE. The CDR3 is 13 residues long. V was pared by 0 bases and J by 4 bases, with 7 bases between. The CDR3 bases are TGTGCCAGCAGCGTAGATCCCCTCACTGAAGCTTTCTTT. It is translated as CASSVDPLTEAFF. The full variable domain, completed using reference TRBV9 and TRBJ1-1, is DSGVTQTPKHLITATGQRVTLRCSPRSGDLSVYWYQQSLDQGLQFLIQYYNGEERAKGNILERFSAQQFPDLHSELNLSSLELGDSALYFCASSVDPLTEAFFGQGTRLTVV.

The chain has TRBV10-3 and TRBJ1-5; D is perhaps TRBD1 (5 bases). There are 14 residues in the CDR3. The germline V and J ends were trimmed by 4 bases and 6 bases, with 13 bases remaining between them. Germline CDR1 reads ENHRY; CDR2 reads SYGVKD. The CDR3: CAISGGGGSQPQHF. CDR3 nucleotides: TGTGCCATCAGTGGTGGTGGGGGGTCTCAGCCCCAGCATTTT.

The V and J genes are TRBV18 and TRBJ2-1, with 10 bases lining up with TRBD2. V trimming: 8 bases; J trimming: 9 bases; junction bases outside the gene matches: 13. CDR3 size: 15 residues. The germline V gene encodes CDR1 KGHSH and CDR2 LQKENI. The CDR3 sequence: CASPYGSGREGEQFF. The CDR3 DNA follows: TGTGCCAGCCCCTACGGAAGCGGGAGGGAAGGTGAGCAGTTCTTC. Together with reference TRBV18 and TRBJ2-1, the CDR3 gives the full variable domain: NAGVMQNPRHLVRRRGQEARLRCSPMKGHSHVYWYRQLPEEGLKFMVYLQKENIIDESGMPKERFSAEFPKEGPSILRIQQVVRGDSAAYFCASPYGSGREGEQFFGPGTRLTVL.

This clone occurred once. The J gene is TRBJ1-6, the V gene TRBV6-6; D is unclear. This CDR3 region has 13 residues. Germline values: CDR1 MNHNY, CDR2 SVGAGI (reference sequence). Trimming left V 5 bases short and J 5 bases short, with 7 bases between. DNA for the CDR3: TGTGCCAGCAGTCACAGCCATAATTCACCCCTCCACTTT. It translates to CASSHSHNSPLHF.

Notes on this clone: The same CDR3 arises from other DNA sequences in this sample as well. The CDR3 region has the DNA TGTGCCAGCAGTGACTTGGGACAGGGGTATTCACCCCTCCACTTT. Translated, it gives CASSDLGQGYSPLHF. The V and J genes are TRBV2 and TRBJ1-6; 10 bases match TRBD1. CDR1 SNHLY and CDR2 FYNNEI come from the germline V gene. V gave up 3 bases and J gave up 8 bases; unmatched junction bases: 4. The CDR3 is 15 amino acids.

This clone was seen a single time. The chain uses TRBV7-9 and TRBJ1-1; 7 bases fit TRBD1. Germline trimming cut 5 bases from V and 1 base from J; bases unmatched to any gene: 4. The CDR3 is 14 amino acids. Per the germline V gene, CDR1 is SEHNR and CDR2 is FQNEAQ (reference sequence). The DNA for the CDR3 is TGTGCCAGCAGCAGTGGACAGGAGAACACTGAAGCTTTCTTT. Its translation is CASSSGQENTEAFF.

This clone was recorded once. The chain joins TRBV6-2 or TRBV6-3 to TRBJ2-1, with 9 positions matching TRBD2. J gave up 6 bases and V 1 base, and 10 bases lay outside the gene matches. This CDR3 contains 17 residues. Germline values: CDR1 MNHEY, CDR2 SVGEGT. The CDR3 loop reads CASSYFHDGTSRNEQFF. CDR3 coding DNA: TGTGCCAGCAGTTACTTCCACGACGGGACTAGCCGCAATGAGCAGTTCTTC.

This clone showed up just a few times. The CDR3 loop reads CASSHLQGRDSPLHF. The CDR3 nucleotides read TGTGCCAGCAGTCACCTCCAGGGAAGGGATTCACCCCTCCACTTT. This chain uses TRBV5-4 with TRBJ1-6; maybe TRBD1 (5 bases). Germline CDR1 SGHNT, CDR2 YYREEE (reference sequence). V was clipped by 5 bases and J by 8 bases, with 17 bases between them. The CDR3 spans 15 residues.

J is TRBJ2-3 and V is TRBV5-1, with 9 positions matching TRBD1. This CDR3 is built from 16 residues. After removal of 2 bases from V and 0 bases from J, the junction contained 4 bases not matched to a gene. Germline V gives CDR1 SGHRS, CDR2 YFSETQ. CDR3 loop: CASSFGTGPSTDTQYF. CDR3 sequence (DNA): TGCGCCAGCAGCTTCGGGACAGGGCCTAGCACAGATACGCAGTATTTT. The whole variable domain, remainder taken from reference TRBV5-1 and TRBJ2-3, is KAGVTQTPRYLIKTRGQQVTLSCSPISGHRSVSWYQQTPGQGLQFLFEYFSETQRNKGNFPGRFSGRQFSNSRSEMNVSTLELGDSALYLCASSFGTGPSTDTQYFGPGTRLTVL.

This clone was detected once. V usage is TRBV11-1 and J usage is TRBJ2-7, with 10 bases fitting TRBD2. The length of the CDR3 is 15 residues. The germline CDR1 and CDR2 sequences are SGHAT and FQDESV (reference sequence). V was pared by 5 bases and J by 2 bases, with 6 bases of the junction left unmatched. Here the CDR3 reads CASSIGLAETYEQYF. In DNA, the CDR3 is TGTGCCAGCAGCATAGGACTAGCGGAGACCTACGAGCAGTACTTC. The complete variable domain, with remaining parts taken from reference TRBV11-1 and TRBJ2-7, reads EAEVAQSPRYKITEKSQAVAFWCDPISGHATLYWYRQILGQGPELLVQFQDESVVDDSQLPKDRFSAERLKGVDSTLKIQPAELGDSAMYLCASSIGLAETYEQYFGPGTRLTVT.

This clone has only a few counts. This chain links TRBV9 with TRBJ1-6; TRBD1 is a possible D gene (6 bases). The CDR3 sequence is 17 residues long. Germline CDR1 SGDLS, CDR2 YYNGEE. V was trimmed by 0 bases and J by 2 bases, leaving 12 bases between them. In nucleotides, the CDR3 is TGTGCCAGCAGCGTAGAGGCAGGGGACGCCTATAATTCACCCCTCCACTTT. It encodes CASSVEAGDAYNSPLHF.